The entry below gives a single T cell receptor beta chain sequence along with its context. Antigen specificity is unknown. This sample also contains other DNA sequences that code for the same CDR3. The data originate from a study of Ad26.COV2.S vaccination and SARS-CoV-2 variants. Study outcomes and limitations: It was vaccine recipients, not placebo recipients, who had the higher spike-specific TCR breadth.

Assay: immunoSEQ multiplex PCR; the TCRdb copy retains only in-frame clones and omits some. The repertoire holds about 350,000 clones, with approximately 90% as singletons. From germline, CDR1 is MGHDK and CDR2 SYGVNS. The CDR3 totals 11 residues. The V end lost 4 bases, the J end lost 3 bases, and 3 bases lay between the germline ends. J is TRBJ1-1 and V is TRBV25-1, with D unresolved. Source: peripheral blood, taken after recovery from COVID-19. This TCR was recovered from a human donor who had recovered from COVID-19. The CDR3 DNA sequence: TGTGCCAGCAGTGGCTACACTGAAGCTTTCTTT. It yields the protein CASSGYTEAFF.